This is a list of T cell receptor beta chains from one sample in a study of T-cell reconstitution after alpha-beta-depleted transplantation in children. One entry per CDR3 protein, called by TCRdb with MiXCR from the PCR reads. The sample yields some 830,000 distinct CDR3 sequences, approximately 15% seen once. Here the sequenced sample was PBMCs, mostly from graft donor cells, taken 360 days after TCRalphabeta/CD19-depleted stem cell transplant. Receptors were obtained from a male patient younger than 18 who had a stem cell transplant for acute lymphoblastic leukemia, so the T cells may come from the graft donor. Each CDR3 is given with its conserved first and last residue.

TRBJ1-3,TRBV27,CASLQSDTIYF
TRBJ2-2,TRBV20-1,CSARRSSGRAGGELFF
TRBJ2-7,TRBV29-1,CSAAGLADSYEQYF
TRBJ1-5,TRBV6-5,CASRRRREGNQPQHF
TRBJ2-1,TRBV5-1,CASSLLTSGIPYNEQFF
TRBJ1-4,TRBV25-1,CASSAFNEKLFF
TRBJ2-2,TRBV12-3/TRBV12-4,CASRRLGKPGELFF
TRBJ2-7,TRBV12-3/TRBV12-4,CASSLGLAGLYEQYF
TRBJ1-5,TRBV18,CASSPLSRGSNQPQHF
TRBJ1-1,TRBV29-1,CSVFEYTEAFF
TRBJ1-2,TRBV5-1,CASTSTGDYGYTF
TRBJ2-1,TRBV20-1,CSASPRDYREEQFF
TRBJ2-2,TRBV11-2,CASSPGLRINTGELFF
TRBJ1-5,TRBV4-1,CASSQVLQEVGSNQPQHF
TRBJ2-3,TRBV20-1,CSAARQTDTQYF
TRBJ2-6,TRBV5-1,CASSPKGGASSGANVLTF
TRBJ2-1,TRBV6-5,CASRPTSGAYYGEQFF
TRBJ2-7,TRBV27,CASCSSGRGNEQYF
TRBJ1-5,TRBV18,CASSPSWASNQPQHF
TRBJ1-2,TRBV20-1,CSAPRKGVPDGYTF
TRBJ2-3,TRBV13,CASTLLWERDTQYF
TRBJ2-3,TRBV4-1,CASSLSAGGSGNTDTQYF
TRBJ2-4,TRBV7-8,CASSSRRDRENIQYF
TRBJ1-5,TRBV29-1,CSVQPDSNQPQHF
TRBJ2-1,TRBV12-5,CASGSRTSGNSYNEQFF
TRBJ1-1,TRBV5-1,CASRIQYSGTGNTEAFF
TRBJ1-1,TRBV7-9,CASSPTEAFF
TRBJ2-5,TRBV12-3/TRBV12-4,CASRPLAGGRETQYF
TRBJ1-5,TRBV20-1,CSAWLGFDQPQHF